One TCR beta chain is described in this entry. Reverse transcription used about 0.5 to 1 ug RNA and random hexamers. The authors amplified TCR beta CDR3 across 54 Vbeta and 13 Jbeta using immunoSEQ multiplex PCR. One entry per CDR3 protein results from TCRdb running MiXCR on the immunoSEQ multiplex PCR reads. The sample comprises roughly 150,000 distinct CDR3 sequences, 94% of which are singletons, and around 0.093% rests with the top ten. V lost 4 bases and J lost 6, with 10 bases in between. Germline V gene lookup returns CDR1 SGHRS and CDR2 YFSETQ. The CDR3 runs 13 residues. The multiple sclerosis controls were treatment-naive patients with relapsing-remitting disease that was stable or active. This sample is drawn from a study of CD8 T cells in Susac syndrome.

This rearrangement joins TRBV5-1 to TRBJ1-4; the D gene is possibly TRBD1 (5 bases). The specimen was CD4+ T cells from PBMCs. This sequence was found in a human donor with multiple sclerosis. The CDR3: CASSAGTYEKLFF. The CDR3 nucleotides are TGCGCCAGCAGCGCGGGGACTTATGAAAAACTGTTTTTT.